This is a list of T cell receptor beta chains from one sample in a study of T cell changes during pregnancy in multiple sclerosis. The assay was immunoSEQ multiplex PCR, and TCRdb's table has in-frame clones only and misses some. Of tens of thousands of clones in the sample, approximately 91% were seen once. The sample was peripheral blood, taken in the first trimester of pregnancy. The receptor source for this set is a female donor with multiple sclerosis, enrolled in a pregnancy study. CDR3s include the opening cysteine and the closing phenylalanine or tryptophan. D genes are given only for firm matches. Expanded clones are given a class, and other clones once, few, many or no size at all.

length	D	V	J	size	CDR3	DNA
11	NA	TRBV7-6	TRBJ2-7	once	CASSLGGGQYF	TGTGCCAGCAGCTTAGGGGGCGGGCAGTACTTC
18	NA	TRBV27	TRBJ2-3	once	CASSLKLRLEVRTDTQYF	TGTGCCAGCAGTTTAAAGCTGAGGCTAGAAGTTAGGACAGATACGCAGTATTTT
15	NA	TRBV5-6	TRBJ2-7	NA	CASSLGQALWLEQYF	TGTGCCAGCAGCTTGGGACAGGCTTTATGGCTCGAGCAGTACTTC
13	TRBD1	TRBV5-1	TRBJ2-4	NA	CASRQGAELIQYF	TGCGCCAGCAGACAGGGGGCCGAACTAATTCAGTACTTC
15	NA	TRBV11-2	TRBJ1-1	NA	CASSLGEGPSTEAFF	TGTGCCAGCAGCTTAGGCGAGGGCCCAAGCACTGAAGCTTTCTTT
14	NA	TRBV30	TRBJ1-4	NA	CAWSVPVANEKLFF	TGTGCCTGGAGTGTACCGGTGGCTAATGAAAAACTGTTTTTT
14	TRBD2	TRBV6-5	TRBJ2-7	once	CASGTERDRNEQYF	TGTGCCAGCGGGACTGAGCGGGATCGGAACGAGCAGTACTTC
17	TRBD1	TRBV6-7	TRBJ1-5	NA	CASSRSDRDGPNQPQHF	TGTGCCAGCAGTCGGTCGGACAGGGATGGTCCGAATCAGCCCCAGCATTTT
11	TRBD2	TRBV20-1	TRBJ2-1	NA	CSARAGGPRFF	TGCAGTGCTAGAGCGGGAGGGCCTCGGTTCTTC
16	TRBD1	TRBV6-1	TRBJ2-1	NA	CASSEQKRTGRNEQFF	TGTGCCAGCAGTGAACAGAAGAGGACAGGGAGGAATGAGCAGTTCTTC
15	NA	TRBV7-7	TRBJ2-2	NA	CASSLGRENTGELFF	TGTGCCAGCAGCTTAGGCAGGGAGAACACCGGGGAGCTGTTTTTT
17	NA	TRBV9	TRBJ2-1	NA	CASSVRLSGNTWDEQFF	TGTGCCAGCAGCGTCCGGCTTAGCGGAAACACTTGGGATGAGCAGTTCTTC
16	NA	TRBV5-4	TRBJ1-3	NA	CASSLVQRSSGNTIYF	TGTGCCAGCAGCTTAGTCCAGCGAAGCTCTGGAAACACCATATATTTT
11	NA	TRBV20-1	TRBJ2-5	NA	CSVSQGETQYF	TGCAGTGTCTCCCAGGGAGAGACCCAGTACTTC
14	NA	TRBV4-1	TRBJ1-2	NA	CASSPYAVRYGYTF	TGCGCCAGCAGCCCCTACGCTGTCCGCTATGGCTACACCTTC
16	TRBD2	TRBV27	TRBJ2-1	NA	CASSLSFLAGGGEQFF	TGTGCCAGCAGTTTATCGTTCCTAGCGGGAGGGGGGGAGCAGTTCTTC
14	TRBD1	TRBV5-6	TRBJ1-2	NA	CASSRVRTGHGYTF	TGTGCCAGCAGCCGGGTGCGGACAGGCCATGGCTACACCTTC
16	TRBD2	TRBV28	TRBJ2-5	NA	CASSLWGTSGQETQYF	TGTGCCAGCAGTTTATGGGGGACTAGCGGGCAGGAGACCCAGTACTTC
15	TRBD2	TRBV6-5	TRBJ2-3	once	CASSGTPGGRDTQYF	TGTGCCAGCAGCGGGACGCCGGGAGGTCGAGATACGCAGTATTTT
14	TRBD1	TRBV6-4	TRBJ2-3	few	CASSGTGGADTQYF	TGTGCCAGCAGTGGGACAGGGGGCGCAGATACGCAGTATTTT
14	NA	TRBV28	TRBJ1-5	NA	CASLGGAESQPQHF	TGTGCCAGCCTTGGGGGGGCAGAGAGTCAGCCCCAGCATTTT
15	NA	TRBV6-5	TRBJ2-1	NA	CASSPYAGLDNEQFF	TGTGCCAGCAGCCCCTACGCCGGGTTAGACAATGAGCAGTTCTTC
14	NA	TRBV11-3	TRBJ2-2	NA	CASAHRDGTGELFF	TGTGCCAGCGCCCACAGGGACGGAACCGGGGAGCTGTTTTTT
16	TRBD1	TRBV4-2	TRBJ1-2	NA	CASSHAGTGGHYGYTF	TGTGCCAGCAGCCACGCCGGGACAGGGGGTCACTATGGCTACACCTTC
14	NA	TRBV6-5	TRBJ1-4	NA	CASSSPATNEKLFF	TGTGCCAGCAGTTCCCCCGCAACTAATGAAAAACTGTTTTTT
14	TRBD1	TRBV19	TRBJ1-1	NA	CASSMVDRDGEAFF	TGTGCCAGTAGTATGGTGGACAGGGATGGTGAAGCTTTCTTT
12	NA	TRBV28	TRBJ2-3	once	CASSLLADTQYF	TGTGCCAGCAGTTTACTCGCAGATACGCAGTATTTT
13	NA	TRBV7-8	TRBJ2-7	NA	CASSLELNYEQYF	TGTGCCAGCAGCTTAGAACTGAACTACGAGCAGTACTTC
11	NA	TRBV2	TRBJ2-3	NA	CASSEQGTQYF	TGTGCCAGCAGTGAACAGGGTACGCAGTATTTT
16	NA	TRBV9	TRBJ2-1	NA	CASSVVFRSSYNEQFF	TGTGCCAGCAGCGTAGTATTTCGGAGCTCCTACAATGAGCAGTTCTTC
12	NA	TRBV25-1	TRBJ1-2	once	CASSAQAGGYTF	TGTGCCAGCAGTGCGCAAGCGGGCGGCTACACCTTC
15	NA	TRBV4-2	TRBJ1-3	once	CASSRSGDSGNTIYF	TGTGCCAGCAGCCGGAGCGGGGACTCTGGAAACACCATATATTTT
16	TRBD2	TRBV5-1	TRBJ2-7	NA	CASSSGTSGVPYEQYF	TGCGCCAGCAGCTCCGGGACTAGCGGGGTCCCCTACGAGCAGTACTTC
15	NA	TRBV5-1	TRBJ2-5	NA	CASSLGWTVSETQYF	TGCGCCAGCAGCTTGGGGTGGACTGTTTCAGAGACCCAGTACTTC
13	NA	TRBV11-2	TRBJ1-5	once	CASSWGGNQPQHF	TGTGCCAGCAGCTGGGGAGGGAACCAGCCCCAGCATTTT
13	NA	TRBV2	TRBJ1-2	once	CASRGDLVGGYTF	TGTGCCAGCAGGGGGGACTTGGTGGGCGGCTACACCTTC
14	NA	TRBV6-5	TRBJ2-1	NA	CASCPGASYNEQFF	TGTGCCAGTTGTCCAGGTGCGTCCTACAATGAGCAGTTCTTC
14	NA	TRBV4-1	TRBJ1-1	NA	CASSQLQGGTEAFF	TGCGCCAGCAGCCAGTTACAGGGCGGCACTGAAGCTTTCTTT
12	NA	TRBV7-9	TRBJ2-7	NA	CASSLKSGEQYF	TGTGCCAGCAGCTTAAAATCGGGCGAGCAGTACTTC
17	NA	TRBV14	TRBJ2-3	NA	CASSPSWGVNPTDTQYF	TGTGCCAGCAGCCCGTCCTGGGGCGTGAACCCTACAGATACGCAGTATTTT
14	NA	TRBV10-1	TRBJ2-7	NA	CASSDSGIRYEQYF	TGCGCCAGCAGTGACTCAGGGATTCGCTACGAGCAGTACTTC
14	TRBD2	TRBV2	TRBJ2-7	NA	CASSLAGGPGEQYF	TGTGCCAGCAGTCTAGCGGGAGGGCCGGGCGAGCAGTACTTC
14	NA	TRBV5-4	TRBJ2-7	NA	CASSLSGDRDEQYF	TGTGCCAGCAGCTTGAGCGGTGATAGGGACGAGCAGTACTTC
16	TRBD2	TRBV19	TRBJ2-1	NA	CASSIGLAGGQREQFF	TGTGCCAGTAGTATCGGACTAGCGGGAGGGCAAAGGGAGCAGTTCTTC
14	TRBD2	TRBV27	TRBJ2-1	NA	CASSFQRENNEQFF	TGTGCCAGCAGTTTTCAGCGGGAGAACAATGAGCAGTTCTTC
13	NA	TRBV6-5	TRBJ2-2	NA	CASRLKISGELFF	TGTGCCAGCAGACTCAAGATATCCGGGGAGCTGTTTTTT
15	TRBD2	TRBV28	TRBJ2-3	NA	CASSLVAGGQYTQYF	TGTGCCAGCAGTCTCGTAGCGGGAGGGCAATATACGCAGTATTTT
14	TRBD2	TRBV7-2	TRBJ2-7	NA	CASSLGLAGEQQYF	TGTGCCAGCAGCTTAGGACTAGCGGGAGAACAGCAGTACTTC
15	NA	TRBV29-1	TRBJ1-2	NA	CSVAPRQALNYGYTF	TGCAGCGTTGCCCCCCGACAGGCCCTTAACTATGGCTACACCTTC
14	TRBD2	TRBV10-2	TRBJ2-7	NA	CASSESAAGGWQYF	TGCGCCAGCAGTGAGTCTGCGGCGGGGGGCTGGCAGTACTTC
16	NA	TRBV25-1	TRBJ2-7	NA	CASSDLGLDLNGEQYF	TGTGCCAGCAGTGACCTAGGTTTAGATTTAAATGGCGAGCAGTACTTC
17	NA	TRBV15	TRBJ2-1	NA	CATSEEEPGTPYNEQFF	TGTGCCACCAGCGAGGAAGAACCCGGGACACCTTACAATGAGCAGTTCTTC
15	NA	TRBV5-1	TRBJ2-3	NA	CASSLSGNGADTQYF	TGCGCCAGCAGCTTGTCGGGGAATGGCGCAGATACGCAGTATTTT
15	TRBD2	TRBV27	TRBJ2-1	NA	CASSFSGSIYNEQFF	TGTGCCAGCAGTTTTAGCGGGTCTATTTACAATGAGCAGTTCTTC
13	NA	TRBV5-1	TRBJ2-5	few	CASSLSGQETQYF	TGCGCCAGCAGCTTAAGCGGACAAGAGACCCAGTACTTC